This TCR beta chain was recorded in a study of blood T cell repertoires in COVID-19 (TCRdb year 2020). Study-wide context: Samples covering the acute and convalescent phases of COVID-19 were provided by collaborators in the United States, Italy and Spain. Samples were obtained from the ongoing ImmuneRACE study (first 160 participants) and from approximately 1,200 subjects provided by 6 global collaborators. Where available, HLA class I and class II types were obtained from metadata supplied by the sample provider rather than from assay-based typing. The material from the prospective study consisted of cDNA or gDNA derived from T cells, B-cell-depleted T cells, or PBMCs. The sample metadata nearly always contained a de-identified subject ID, COVID-19 status, age in years and sex. Deeply sampled blood TCRbeta repertoires from subjects exposed to, actively infected with, or recovered from COVID-19 were included in the dataset. The repertoires were released in a freely available public database meant as a resource for research on the immune response to SARS-CoV-2. The investigation overall reported the following: How much clinical and demographic metadata was included differed by source and by participant, and the metadata was provided uncurated.

Collaborating institutions collected whole blood in K2EDTA tubes following their own protocols. For TCRbeta analysis, collaborators shipped samples as frozen whole blood, isolated PBMCs, or DNA extracted from either of those sample types. Taken from the germline V gene (reference sequence), the CDR1 and CDR2 loops are LNHDA and SQIVND. Spanning cysteine to phenylalanine, the CDR3 consists of 14 amino acids. Of all the DNA, just the CDR3 is kept, 42 bases in frame from base 1. The V and J ends are trimmed by 3 bases and 2 bases, leaving 9 bases between them. The immunoSEQ Assay, a bias-controlled multiplex PCR, was used to amplify TCRbeta CDR3 regions from genomic DNA. The authors' pipeline ran thus. Nucleated cell counts per sample were estimated from amplification of reference gene primers within the assay. To quantify the absolute abundance of each unique TCRbeta CDR3 rearrangement, sequence reads were collapsed and filtered. For each sample, productive Simpson clonality was calculated by taking the square root of Simpson's diversity index across productive rearrangements. Entries here come from immuneACCESS through TCRdb and include only in-frame sequences with V and J called. Some clones fail to appear in such tables; in the studies checked, an unresolved V gene covers under half of the shortfall, and the cause of the remainder is unknown. The V and J calls and clone size were taken over from that table, and D and trimming were inferred from the DNA. In this sample the table shows some 96,000 clones, more than 75% of which occur a single time. About a tenth of the sample lies in the top ten.

With regard to this clone: It lacks a known antigen. Per-base qualities were not stored, and no clone one base away is much larger.

The sequence derives from a man aged 50 to 60 with acute or convalescent COVID-19. Recombination linked TRBV19 to TRBJ2-3; the D region possibly corresponds to TRBD2 (6 bases align). What was sequenced was peripheral blood. The DNA reads as follows: TGTGCCAGTAGTATCGGGGGAACCACAGATACGCAGTATTTT. The resulting protein is CASSIGGTTDTQYF.